This T cell receptor (beta chain) is drawn from a study of T cells in women clearing cervical HPV infection. The table came from immunoSEQ multiplex PCR; TCRdb's copy has only in-frame clones and leaves some out. The sample holds 45,000 to 55,000 clones. Study outcomes and limitations: CIN3+ cases had significantly higher TCR richness than controls; evenness did not differ.

As to this clone: What it recognizes is unknown. The read terminates 3 residues ahead of where the CDR3 ends, so the germline J gene completes it.

The CDR3 spans 15 residues. Germline CDR1 reads ENHRY; CDR2 reads SYGVKD. The trim removed 2 bases at V and 7 bases at J, leaving 10 bases unmatched. The TCR originated in a woman between 18 and 69 years old with a cervical HPV16 infection that either progressed to CIN3+ or cleared (not recorded which). The V gene is TRBV10-3, the J gene TRBJ1-2, with TRBD1 matching over 7 bases. The sequenced sample consisted of blood buffy coat. This CDR3 reads CAISEQSTGTGGYTF. The part of the CDR3 DNA that was read is TGTGCCATCAGTGAGCAGTCGACAGGGACTGGTGGC.